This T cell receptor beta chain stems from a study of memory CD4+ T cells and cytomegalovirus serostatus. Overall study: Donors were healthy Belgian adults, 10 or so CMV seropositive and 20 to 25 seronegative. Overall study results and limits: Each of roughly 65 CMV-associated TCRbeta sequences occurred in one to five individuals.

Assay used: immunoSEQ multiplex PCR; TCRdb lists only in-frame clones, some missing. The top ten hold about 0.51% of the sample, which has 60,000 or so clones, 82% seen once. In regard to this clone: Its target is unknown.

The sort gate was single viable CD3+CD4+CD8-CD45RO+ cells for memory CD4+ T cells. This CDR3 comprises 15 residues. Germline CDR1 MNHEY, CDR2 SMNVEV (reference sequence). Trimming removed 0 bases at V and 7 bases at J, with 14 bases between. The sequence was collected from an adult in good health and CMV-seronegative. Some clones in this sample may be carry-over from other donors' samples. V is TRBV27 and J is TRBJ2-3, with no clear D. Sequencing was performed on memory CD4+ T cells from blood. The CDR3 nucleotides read TGTGCCAGCAGTTTATCCCCGGATCCGGACCATACGCAGTATTTT. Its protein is CASSLSPDPDHTQYF.